This TCR beta chain stems from a study of radiotherapy plus CTLA-4 blockade in lung cancer. The wider study: Among all patients, 18% showed objective responses, while 30% to 35% had disease control.

Comments on this clone: Its antigen remains unknown.

Study findings and constraints: Early blood T cell clone dynamics reportedly forecast response best, with interferon-beta.

The CDR3 has 17 residues. This table comes from immunoSEQ multiplex PCR, and its TCRdb copy is limited to in-frame clones, with some not included. The sample carries 110,000 or so clones, more than 65% recorded once. V gene TRBV1 combines with J gene TRBJ2-1; TRBD2 is the table's D call and was not checked against the DNA. TRBV1 is reported as a pseudogene. The input for sequencing was peripheral blood, taken from a patient treated with radiotherapy plus ipilimumab. The source is a human donor with non-small cell lung cancer who had a partial response to radiotherapy plus ipilimumab. The chain's CDR3 is CTSSQAQTSGAYNEQFF. The DNA of the CDR3 is TGCACCAGCAGCCAAGCCCAGACAAGCGGGGCCTACAATGAGCAGTTCTTC.